The sequence of this T cell receptor (beta chain) was determined in a study of T-cell reconstitution after alpha-beta-depleted transplantation in children. Notes on the study in general: The main origin of T-cell counts and diversity one year after transplant was newly produced T cells. High day-60 TCRbeta diversity in some patients came from surviving recipient T cells and thymic progenitors. It was reported that alpha-beta T cells came from several hundred expanded graft clones (about two months after transplant).

CDR1 SGHRS and CDR2 YFSETQ come from the germline V gene. The trim removed 1 base at V and 7 bases at J, leaving 10 bases unmatched. The CDR3 consists of 16 residues. A few counts support this clonotype. Its target is not known. Using unique molecular identifiers, the investigators prepared the TCRbeta library. TCRdb processed the PCR reads anew with MiXCR; each CDR3 protein has one entry. The sample contains roughly 82,000 distinct CDR3 sequences, over 12% of which appear only once. Specimen: PBMCs, mostly from graft donor cells, collected 180 days after TCRalphabeta/CD19-depleted stem cell transplant. The V gene is TRBV5-1, the J gene TRBJ2-7; 11 bases line up with TRBD1. The source is a male patient aged 2-10 years who had a stem cell transplant for acute lymphoblastic leukemia, so the T cells may come from the graft donor. The CDR3 sequence is CASSLFWDRGFLEQYF. The CDR3 nucleotides read TGCGCCAGCAGCTTGTTTTGGGACAGGGGGTTCCTGGAGCAGTACTTC.